Listed below are T cell receptor beta chains from one sample, sequenced in a study of beta chain features in type 1 diabetes. TCRdb keeps only in-frame clones here, not all; method: immunoSEQ multiplex PCR. The sample contains about 360,000 clones, over 10% of which appear only once. The sample consisted of naive CD4+ T cells from blood. The source is a woman younger than 35 with type 1 diabetes. Each CDR3 is given with its conserved first and last residue. A D gene is named only where the DNA matches it firmly. The size field is filled for only some rows; it gives once, few, many or a size class.

CDR3nt	CDR3aa	v_gene	abundance	d_gene	j_gene
TGTGCCAGCAGCCGTGGACAGGGAATAACGTACGAGCAGTACTTC	CASSRGQGITYEQYF	TRBV11-3	once	TRBD1	TRBJ2-7
TGTGCCAGCAGTTCCAGGGTAGGTGAGCAGTTCTTC	CASSSRVGEQFF	TRBV6-5	-	-	TRBJ2-1
TGTGCCACCAGCGGTTCTGAGGATCCACCCCTCCACTTT	CATSGSEDPPLHF	TRBV15	few	-	TRBJ1-6
TGTGCCACCAGCATAAATCTGTTTCAGCCCCAGCATTTT	CATSINLFQPQHF	TRBV15	-	-	TRBJ1-5
TGTGCCAGCAGCTTCGGGGTGGGGAACGAGCAGTACTTC	CASSFGVGNEQYF	TRBV7-7	-	-	TRBJ2-7
TGCGCCAGCAGCTCACTAAGCTCTTCTGGAAACACCATATATTTT	CASSSLSSSGNTIYF	TRBV5-1	once	-	TRBJ1-3
TGCGCCAGCAGGCGGGTCGCTGGGGCCAACGTCCTGACTTTC	CASRRVAGANVLTF	TRBV5-1	-	-	TRBJ2-6
TGTGCCAGTAGCAAACAGGGAAAGAATCAGCCCCAGCATTTT	CASSKQGKNQPQHF	TRBV19	-	-	TRBJ1-5
TGTGCCAGCAGCGATCGACTAGCGGGAAGCACAGATACGCAGTATTTT	CASSDRLAGSTDTQYF	TRBV5-4	few	TRBD2	TRBJ2-3
TGTGCCAGCAGCTTGGGTGTACAGGAAGGCTACGAGCAGTACTTC	CASSLGVQEGYEQYF	TRBV5-6	few	-	TRBJ2-7
TGTGCCAGCAGCGACCTTGGGCTTGAAGCTTTCTTT	CASSDLGLEAFF	TRBV7-2	few	-	TRBJ1-1
TGTGCCAGCGACTTAGGGCGGGGAGTCAATGAGCAGTTCTTC	CASDLGRGVNEQFF	TRBV28	few	-	TRBJ2-1
TGTGCCAGCACCCTTGCCGGAGGTGGGGCCAACGTCCTGACTTTC	CASTLAGGGANVLTF	TRBV19	-	-	TRBJ2-6
TGTGCCAGCAAATGGCGGGACCTGGTCACAGATACGCAGTATTTT	CASKWRDLVTDTQYF	TRBV7-9	-	-	TRBJ2-3
TGCAGTGCTAGTCGGACAGGGCGCTACACCTTC	CSASRTGRYTF	TRBV20-1	few	TRBD1	TRBJ1-2
TGTGCCAGCAGTCGGACAGGGGGGAACTATGGCTACACCTTC	CASSRTGGNYGYTF	TRBV11-3	few	TRBD1	TRBJ1-2
TGTGCCAGCAGTTTGCAGCAACAGGGAGTAGGGTACTTC	CASSLQQQGVGYF	TRBV28	-	-	TRBJ2-7
TGTGCCAGCAGCCAAGGGGCTTGGGGGGGGTCCGGTACGCAGTATTTT	CASSQGAWGGSGTQYF	TRBV11-2	-	TRBD2	TRBJ2-3
TGTGCCAGCAGCTTGGGGGGTTCGGGGGGCTACTACAATGAGCAGTTCTTC	CASSLGGSGGYYNEQFF	TRBV5-4	-	-	TRBJ2-1
TGTGCCAGCAGCCCCAGGACGGGTTCGGGGGGCTACACCTTC	CASSPRTGSGGYTF	TRBV7-2	-	-	TRBJ1-2
TGTGCCAGCAGCGTGGGACAGTTCTATAATTCACCCCTCCACTTT	CASSVGQFYNSPLHF	TRBV2	few	TRBD1	TRBJ1-6
TGTGCCAGCAGCCCGACTAGCGGGACGTACGAGCAGTACTTC	CASSPTSGTYEQYF	TRBV7-2	few	TRBD2	TRBJ2-7
TGTGCCAGCAGTTTATTCACCGGGGGGTTCAGCAATCAGCCCCAGCATTTT	CASSLFTGGFSNQPQHF	TRBV28	few	-	TRBJ1-5
TGCGCCAGCAGTCCCAGGGAACAGCCGAATCAGCCCCAGCATTTT	CASSPREQPNQPQHF	TRBV23-1	few	-	TRBJ1-5
TGTGCCAGCAGCCTGGACAGGAGGTGGTACTTC	CASSLDRRWYF	TRBV27	-	TRBD1	TRBJ2-7
TGCGCCAGCAGCTTGATTGGACAGGAATACAATGAGCAGTTCTTC	CASSLIGQEYNEQFF	TRBV5-1	-	TRBD1	TRBJ2-1
TGTGCCAGCAGAGAAGGGGTGACCTACGAGCAGTACTTC	CASREGVTYEQYF	TRBV28	-	-	TRBJ2-7
TGTGCCTTCAGGAGGGGGACAGCCTACTCTGGGGCCAACGTCCTGACTTTC	CAFRRGTAYSGANVLTF	TRBV30	few	-	TRBJ2-6
TGTGCCACCAGCAGAACCGAGACTGAGATCGCCTTC	CATSRTETEIAF	TRBV15	few	-	TRBJ1-2
TGTGCCAGCAGCGTGGGACAGGGCGGCACTGAAGCTTTCTTT	CASSVGQGGTEAFF	TRBV7-9	once	TRBD1	TRBJ1-1
TGTGCCAGCAGTTACGACGGACAGCCGAGGGCAGATACGCAGTATTTT	CASSYDGQPRADTQYF	TRBV6-5	-	-	TRBJ2-3
TGCGCCAGCAGCTTGGGGCAGGGACAAGAGACCCAGTACTTC	CASSLGQGQETQYF	TRBV5-1	-	-	TRBJ2-5
TGCGCCAGCAGTCAATTAGGGGTCCAAGATACGCAGTATTTT	CASSQLGVQDTQYF	TRBV4-1	few	-	TRBJ2-3
TGCGCCAGCAGCCCTTCGGGACAGATGAACACTGAAGCTTTCTTT	CASSPSGQMNTEAFF	TRBV4-3	few	TRBD1	TRBJ1-1
TGTGCCAGCAGTGAAGGGCTAAAACTGTTTTTT	CASSEGLKLFF	TRBV25-1	-	-	TRBJ1-4
TGTGCCAGCAGCCCCAGATGGGCAGGAAACAATGAGCAGTTCTTC	CASSPRWAGNNEQFF	TRBV7-2	-	-	TRBJ2-1
TGTGCCAGCAGCTTGGATGAAGGGGCCCCTTACTTC	CASSLDEGAPYF	TRBV5-4	few	-	TRBJ2-5
TGTGCCAGCAGCCAATCGGGCTATCAGTCACCGAGAGAGGGGGCCCAGCATTTT	CASSQSGYQSPREGAQHF	TRBV16	few	-	TRBJ1-5
TGTGCCATCAGTGAGTCTTCCCGGGGTATCTATGAGCAGTTCTTC	CAISESSRGIYEQFF	TRBV10-3	-	-	TRBJ2-1
TGTGCCAGCAGTTTAGGCGGGTCTCTAGACGAGCAGTACTTC	CASSLGGSLDEQYF	TRBV28	few	-	TRBJ2-7
TGTGCCAGCAGCCCACAGGGGGCCGGCGCCGGGGAGCTGTTTTTT	CASSPQGAGAGELFF	TRBV7-9	-	TRBD1	TRBJ2-2